What follows are 9 T cell receptor beta chains derived from one specimen sequenced in a study of shared clonotypes between healthy human individuals. Data came from immunoSEQ multiplex PCR; TCRdb stores just in-frame clones and leaves some out. The sample includes about 1.1 million clones, 70% to 80% seen only once; the top ten take approximately 0.5%. Material for sequencing was memory CD4+ T cells from PBMCs. Subset denoted: CD45RA-negative fraction. The source is a man aged 18 to 30 in good health. Some clones in this sample may be carry-over from other donors' samples.

As concerns this clone: At the DNA level, this CDR3 is encoded by other sequences in the same sample as well. The genes are TRBV5-1 and TRBJ1-5; D uncertain. Germline V gene data show CDR1 as SGHRS and CDR2 as YFSETQ. Between the trimmed V and J ends, which lost 4 bases and 0 bases, there was a span of 5 bases. The CDR3 totals 13 residues. CDR3 sequence (DNA): TGCGCCAGCAGCGAATATAGCAATCAGCCCCAGCATTTT. Translated, it gives CASSEYSNQPQHF.

The genes are TRBV4-2 and TRBJ2-5; 10 positions agree with TRBD2. CDR1 is LGHNA and CDR2 is YNFKEQ in the germline V gene. This CDR3 spans 16 amino acids. V lost 4 bases, J lost 5 bases, and 10 bases stayed unmatched. The CDR3 loop is CASSREREGRDETQYF. The DNA of the CDR3 is TGTGCCAGCAGCCGAGAGCGGGAGGGCCGGGATGAGACCCAGTACTTC.

This chain uses TRBV7-6 with TRBJ1-5; 9 bases align to TRBD1. Germline V gene data show CDR1 as SGHVS and CDR2 as FNYEAQ. The CDR3 spans 17 residues. The V gene end was trimmed by 5 bases and the J gene end by 5 bases; junction bases not matched to a gene: 13. The CDR3 spells CASSLRLPGQGYQPQHF. The CDR3 DNA reads as TGTGCCAGCAGCCTACGACTCCCGGGACAGGGATATCAGCCCCAGCATTTT.

This clone came up a few times. CDR3 sequence: CASSEFTGGKNIQYF. The CDR3 DNA reads as TGTGCCAGCAGTGAATTTACAGGGGGTAAAAACATTCAGTACTTC. This chain connects TRBV25-1 to TRBJ2-4; 8 bases are shared with TRBD1. Per the germline V gene, CDR1 is MGHDK and CDR2 is SYGVNS. The junction had 3 bases not matched to a gene; V was cut back by 1 base and J by 4 bases. There are 15 residues in the CDR3.

The rearrangement links TRBV7-8 to TRBJ2-5; possible D gene TRBD1, 5 bases. From germline, CDR1 is SGHVS and CDR2 FQNEAQ. Trimming shortened V by 5 bases and J by 5 bases, and 21 bases separated the two germline ends. The CDR3 length is 16 residues. In DNA, the CDR3 is TGTGCCAGCAGCCCGACCCGGACACTGGGTTGGGAGACCCAGTACTTC. Residues: CASSPTRTLGWETQYF. Combining the CDR3 with reference TRBV7-8 and TRBJ2-5 gives the whole variable domain GAGVSQSPRYKVAKRGQDVALRCDPISGHVSLFWYQQALGQGPEFLTYFQNEAQLDKSGLPSDRFFAERPEGSVSTLKIQRTQQEDSAVYLCASSPTRTLGWETQYFGPGTRLLVL.

The rearrangement joins TRBV18 to TRBJ1-1, with D maybe TRBD1 (5 bases). Germline CDR1 is KGHSH and CDR2 is LQKENI. This CDR3 region has 16 residues. V was trimmed by 6 bases and J by 1 base, leaving 18 bases between them. The CDR3, as DNA: TGTGCCAGCTCGCCTATTATGGGGACGGAGAACACTGAAGCTTTCTTT. It codes for CASSPIMGTENTEAFF.

The chain is built from TRBV28 and TRBJ1-2; 8 bases map to TRBD1. Germline trimming cut 2 bases from V and 7 bases from J; bases unmatched to any gene: 6. This CDR3 spans 14 amino acids. From germline, CDR1 is MDHEN and CDR2 SYDVKM. As DNA, the CDR3 is TGTGCCAGCAGTTTAATGACAGGGGAGGTTGGCTACACCTTC. This gives the protein CASSLMTGEVGYTF.

About this clone: This sample also contains other DNA sequences that code for the same CDR3. The V and J genes are TRBV28 and TRBJ2-7; 9 nucleotides line up with TRBD1. Trimming cost V 6 bases and J 3 bases; bases outside gene matches: 6. This CDR3 has 14 amino acids. CDR1 is MDHEN, CDR2 SYDVKM, per germline. The chain's CDR3 is CASRGPGQGYEQYF. The CDR3 nucleotides are TGTGCCAGCAGAGGACCGGGACAGGGCTACGAGCAGTACTTC.

The gene calls are TRBV28 and TRBJ1-2, with TRBD1 matching over 7 bases. CDR3 length: 15 residues. The ends lost 2 bases at V and 7 bases at J; junction bases unmatched: 10. Germline lookup yields CDR1 MDHEN and CDR2 SYDVKM. CDR3 residues: CASSLGGGGVGGYTF. For the CDR3, the DNA is TGTGCCAGCAGTTTAGGAGGGGGCGGGGTAGGTGGCTACACCTTC.